These 9 T cell receptor beta chains originate from one sample sequenced in a study of identical twins. TCRdb itself ran the 5' RACE reads through MiXCR, one entry per CDR3 protein. The sample records hundreds of thousands of distinct CDR3 sequences, around 21% being singletons. The sample was also reused in another study, on T cells expressing NK-cell markers.

The sample taken for sequencing was PBMCs. These receptors were obtained from a woman in her late teens or twenties in good health.

The chain links TRBV4-3 to TRBJ2-7, with TRBD1 matching over 10 bases. The V gene end was trimmed by 0 bases and the J gene end by 3 bases; junction bases not matched to a gene: 8. There are 17 residues in the CDR3. Germline-derived CDR1 and CDR2 are LGHNA and YSLEER. DNA of the CDR3: TGCGCCAGCAGCCAAGATAGGGGGTGGACAGGGGGCTACGAGCAGTACTTC. It yields the protein CASSQDRGWTGGYEQYF.

This chain uses TRBV6-5 with TRBJ1-1; D gene unclear. Germline lookup yields CDR1 MNHEY and CDR2 SVGAGI. V was shortened by 0 bases and J by 7 bases, with 9 bases between the two germline ends. This CDR3 comprises 13 residues. DNA for the CDR3: TGTGCCAGCAGTTACTCAGGACGCGTTGAAGCTTTCTTT. Encoded protein: CASSYSGRVEAFF.

The chain combines TRBV20-1 with TRBJ1-2; TRBD1 is a possible D gene (5 bases). This CDR3 region has 14 residues. Per the germline V gene, CDR1 is DFQATT and CDR2 is SNEGSKA (reference sequence). Trimming removed 4 bases from V and 4 bases from J, with 16 bases in between. This CDR3 is CSATTTGKSYGYTF. DNA of the CDR3: TGCAGTGCTACCACAACAGGCAAGAGCTATGGCTACACCTTC.

This chain connects TRBV10-2 to TRBJ1-2; D is undetermined. CDR1 WSHSY and CDR2 SAAADI come from the germline V gene. The CDR3 covers 13 residues. V was clipped by 4 bases and J by 0 bases, with 6 bases between them. CDR3 DNA: TGCGCCAGCAGTGCCAAACCTAACTATGGCTACACCTTC. Protein: CASSAKPNYGYTF.

CDR3 amino acids: CSARDWDLRTQYF. CDR3 sequence (DNA): TGCAGTGCTAGAGATTGGGACTTGCGCACGCAGTATTTT. The V gene is TRBV20-1, the J gene TRBJ2-3, with TRBD2 as a possible D gene (6 bases). The V end was cut by 0 bases, the J end by 9 bases, with 13 bases between. Germline CDR1 reads DFQATT; CDR2 reads SNEGSKA (reference sequence). CDR3 length: 13 residues.

There are many counts of this clonotype. V gene TRBV6-5 combines with J gene TRBJ1-1; a weak D match, TRBD1 (5 bases). The CDR3 runs to 15 residues. Germline-derived CDR1 and CDR2 are MNHEY and SVGAGI. Trimming left V 2 bases short and J 12 bases short, with 22 bases between. In DNA, the CDR3 is TGTGCCAGCAGTTACGGATGGGCGGGGGAAGGTATTACTTTCTTT. Protein: CASSYGWAGEGITFF.

This clonotype was detected ten times or more. The V gene is TRBV7-2, the J gene TRBJ2-7; 9 nucleotides line up with TRBD1. The CDR3 has 12 amino acids. CDR1 is SGHTA and CDR2 is FQGNSA in the germline V gene. The V segment lost 7 bases and the J segment 6 bases; nucleotides outside the gene matches: 4. CDR3: CASNRQGGEQYF. The CDR3 DNA sequence: TGTGCCAGCAACAGACAGGGGGGCGAGCAGTACTTC.

This clonotype has ten or more counts. The chain is built from TRBV9 and TRBJ2-3; no clear D gene. The CDR3 spans 13 residues. Germline V CDR1 and CDR2: SGDLS, YYNGEE. V lost 0 bases, J lost 5 bases, and 7 bases lay in between. The CDR3 DNA reads TGTGCCAGCAGCGTAGTATGGCGAGATACGCAGTATTTT. It yields the protein CASSVVWRDTQYF.

The J gene is TRBJ2-7, the V gene TRBV6-2 or TRBV6-3; no clear D gene. With 0 bases removed from V and 6 bases from J, the gap between germline ends came to 6 bases. CDR3 length equals 12 residues. The V gene's germline CDR1 is MNHEY and CDR2 SVGEGT. The CDR3 DNA reads TGTGCCAGCAGTTACTCGATTCCCGAGCAGTACTTC. Its protein is CASSYSIPEQYF.